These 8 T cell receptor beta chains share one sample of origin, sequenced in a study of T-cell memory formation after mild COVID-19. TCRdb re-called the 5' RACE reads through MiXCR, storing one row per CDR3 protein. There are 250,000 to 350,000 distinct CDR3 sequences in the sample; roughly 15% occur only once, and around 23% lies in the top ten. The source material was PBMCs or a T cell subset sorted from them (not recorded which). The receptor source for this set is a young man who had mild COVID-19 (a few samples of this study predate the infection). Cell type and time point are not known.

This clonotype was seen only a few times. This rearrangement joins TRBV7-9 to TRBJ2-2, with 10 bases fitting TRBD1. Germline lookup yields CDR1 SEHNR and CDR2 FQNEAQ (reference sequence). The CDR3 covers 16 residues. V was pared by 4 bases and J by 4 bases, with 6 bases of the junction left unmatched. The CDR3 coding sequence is TGTGCCAGCAGCTCCTCGGGACAGGGGTCCACCGGGGAGCTGTTTTTT. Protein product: CASSSSGQGSTGELFF.

CDR3 protein: CATSRDSIEAYTQYF. The DNA for the CDR3 is TGTGCCACCAGCAGAGATTCGATAGAGGCCTATACGCAGTATTTT. V and J are TRBV15 and TRBJ2-3; D gene ambiguous. From germline, CDR1 is LNHNV and CDR2 YYDKDF (reference sequence). The CDR3 is made up of 15 amino acids. Trimming removed 0 bases at V and 7 bases at J, with 14 bases between.

The CDR3, as DNA: TGTGCCAGCAGCCAAGATAGGCAGGGTGTGGCTTTCTTT. This sequence encodes CASSQDRQGVAFF. This chain links TRBV14 with TRBJ1-1, with a weak D call TRBD1 (5 bases). CDR3 size: 13 residues. V lost 0 bases and J lost 11, with 13 bases in between. Germline V gives CDR1 SGHDN, CDR2 FVKESK.

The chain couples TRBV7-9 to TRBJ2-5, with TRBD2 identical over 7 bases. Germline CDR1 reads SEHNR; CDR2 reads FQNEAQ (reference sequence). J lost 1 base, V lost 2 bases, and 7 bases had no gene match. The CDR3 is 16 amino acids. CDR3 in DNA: TGTGCCAGCAGCTTATCTAGCGGAGGCCTCCAAGAGACCCAGTACTTC. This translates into CASSLSSGGLQETQYF.

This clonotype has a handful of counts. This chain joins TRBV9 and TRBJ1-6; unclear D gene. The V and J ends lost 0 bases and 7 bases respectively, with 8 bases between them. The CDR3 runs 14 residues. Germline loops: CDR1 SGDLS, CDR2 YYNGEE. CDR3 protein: CASSVDGENSPLHF. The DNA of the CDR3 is TGTGCCAGCAGCGTAGACGGAGAGAATTCACCCCTCCACTTT.

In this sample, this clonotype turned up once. For the CDR3, the DNA is TGTGCCAGCAGCCAAGTGGCAGGGGGGCCCCAGCATTTT. Protein: CASSQVAGGPQHF. V usage is TRBV3-1 and J usage is TRBJ1-5, with 7 bases matching TRBD1. CDR3 length equals 13 residues. Losses at the gene ends were 1 base for V and 9 bases for J; bases not matched to a gene: 3. Germline-derived CDR1 and CDR2 are LGHDT and YNNKEL (reference sequence).

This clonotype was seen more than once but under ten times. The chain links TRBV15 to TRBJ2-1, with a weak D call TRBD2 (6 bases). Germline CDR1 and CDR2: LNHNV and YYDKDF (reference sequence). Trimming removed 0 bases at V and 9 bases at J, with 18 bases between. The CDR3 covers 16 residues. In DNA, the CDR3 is TGTGCCACCAGCAGAGATCTTTTGGGGACTGTAGCTGAGCAGTTCTTC. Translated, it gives CATSRDLLGTVAEQFF.

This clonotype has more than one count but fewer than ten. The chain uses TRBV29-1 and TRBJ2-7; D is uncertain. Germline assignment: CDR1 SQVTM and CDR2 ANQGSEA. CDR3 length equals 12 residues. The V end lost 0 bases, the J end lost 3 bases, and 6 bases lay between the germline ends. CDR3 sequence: CSVEDANYEQYV. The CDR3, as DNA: TGCAGCGTTGAAGACGCAAACTACGAGCAGTACGTC.